The 20 T cell receptor beta chains presented below share a single source sample, sequenced in a study of T cells after yellow fever vaccination. TCRdb analysed the 5' RACE reads with MiXCR anew, one entry per CDR3 protein. Of about 300,000 distinct CDR3 sequences in the sample, 8.7% were seen once. The sequenced sample was CD4+ T cells sorted from PBMCs, obtained 5 days after the yellow fever booster vaccination. Source of these receptors: a man younger than 30 who received the YFV17D yellow fever vaccine.

Many counts were recorded for this clonotype. The chain recombines TRBV6-1 with TRBJ1-5; maybe TRBD1 (6 bases). Between the trimmed V and J ends, which lost 4 bases and 4 bases, there was a span of 11 bases. Germline V CDR1 and CDR2: MNHNS, SASEGT. The CDR3 is 14 residues long. CDR3 bases: TGTGCCAGCAGTGTCGGGGGGCGGAATCAGCCCCAGCATTTT. This sequence encodes CASSVGGRNQPQHF.

The J gene is TRBJ1-1, the V gene TRBV4-2; no definite D call. V was pared by 0 bases and J by 11 bases, with 10 bases between. This CDR3 is 12 amino acids long. Germline V lookup: CDR1 LGHNA, CDR2 YNFKEQ. Here the CDR3 reads CASSQDESFAFF. CDR3 sequence (DNA): TGTGCCAGCAGCCAAGATGAAAGTTTTGCTTTCTTT.

The sample holds many counts of this clonotype. The rearrangement uses TRBV12-3 or TRBV12-4 and TRBJ2-2, with D unclear. The CDR3 runs 13 residues. V was cut by 2 bases and J by 3 bases, with 4 bases left in between. CDR3: CASSLWDTGELFF. CDR3 coding DNA: TGTGCCAGCAGTTTATGGGACACCGGGGAGCTGTTTTTT.

This clonotype was detected only a few times. The chain links TRBV5-1 to TRBJ2-2, with 9 bases that match TRBD1. The germline CDR1 and CDR2 sequences are SGHRS and YFSETQ. The CDR3 sequence is 15 residues long. Unmatched junction bases numbered 4, after V lost 1 base and J lost 6 bases. CDR3 sequence reads: CASSLTGGSPGELFF. The DNA for the CDR3 is TGCGCCAGCAGCTTGACAGGGGGCAGTCCCGGGGAGCTGTTTTTT.

This clonotype turned up a few times. In DNA form, the CDR3 reads TGCGCCTCGAAACCCGCAGGAGGAGGCAATCAGCCCCAGCATTTT. It codes for CASKPAGGGNQPQHF. This rearrangement joins TRBV4-1 to TRBJ1-5; the D is unclear. Per germline, CDR1 MGHRA and CDR2 YSYEKL. This CDR3 comprises 15 residues. V shed 11 bases and J shed 2 bases, with 19 bases lying between them.

This clonotype was seen more than once but under ten times. The J gene is TRBJ2-7, the V gene TRBV5-1, with TRBD1 identical over 8 bases. The CDR3 runs 14 residues. Trimming took 1 base from V and 5 from J; bases not matched to a gene: 5. Germline V gives CDR1 SGHRS, CDR2 YFSETQ. The CDR3 region is CASSLRTGLNEQYF. DNA of the CDR3: TGCGCCAGCAGCTTGAGGACAGGGTTGAACGAGCAGTACTTC.

This clonotype appeared a few times. This chain joins TRBV20-1 and TRBJ1-4, with D unclear. Per the germline V gene, CDR1 is DFQATT and CDR2 is SNEGSKA (reference sequence). The CDR3 has 13 residues. Trimming left V 3 bases short and J 8 bases short, with 13 bases between. The CDR3 here is CSASKAIFEKLFF. The CDR3 DNA reads TGCAGTGCTAGCAAGGCTATTTTCGAAAAACTGTTTTTT.

This clonotype has at least ten counts. This chain links TRBV20-1 with TRBJ2-1; possible D gene TRBD2, 6 bases. V shed 6 bases and J shed 3 bases, with 12 bases lying between them. Germline V lookup: CDR1 DFQATT, CDR2 SNEGSKA (reference sequence). The CDR3 has 13 residues. This CDR3 is CSARGLRYNEQFF. The CDR3 DNA is TGCAGTGCCCGGGGACTTCGCTACAATGAGCAGTTCTTC.

This sequence joins TRBV10-3 and TRBJ1-5; no definite D call. This CDR3 region has 13 residues. V shed 11 bases and J shed 4 bases, with 15 bases lying between them. Germline V lookup: CDR1 ENHRY, CDR2 SYGVKD. Here the CDR3 reads CAHSGGGNQPQHF. CDR3 nucleotide sequence: TGTGCCCACTCCGGCGGAGGGAATCAGCCCCAGCATTTT.

This clonotype turned up a few times. This chain joins TRBV24-1 and TRBJ2-5; perhaps TRBD2 as D (5 bases). The germline V gene has CDR1 KGHDR and CDR2 SFDVKD. The CDR3 is 15 amino acids. Trimming left V 1 base short and J 1 base short, with 9 bases between. The CDR3 reads CATSDFARGQETQYF. In DNA, the CDR3 is TGTGCCACCAGTGATTTTGCCCGGGGCCAAGAGACCCAGTACTTC.

This sequence joins TRBV5-4 and TRBJ2-1; TRBD2 matches at 9 bases. J gave up 8 bases and V 3 bases, and 12 bases lay outside the gene matches. The germline V gene has CDR1 SGHNT and CDR2 YYREEE (reference sequence). The CDR3 has 16 residues. In nucleotides, the CDR3 is TGTGCCAGCAGCTCCACTGGGGCGGGGGGGCCCCATGAGCAGTTCTTC. The encoded protein is CASSSTGAGGPHEQFF.

This clonotype was observed a few times. The chain couples TRBV4-1 to TRBJ1-1; no clear D. The V end lost 4 bases, the J end lost 1 base, and 10 bases lay between the germline ends. The V gene's germline CDR1 is MGHRA and CDR2 YSYEKL. The CDR3 runs 14 residues. Here the CDR3 DNA reads TGCGCCAGCAGCCGCGGGCCGCCGAACACTGAAGCTTTCTTT. This gives the protein CASSRGPPNTEAFF.

J is TRBJ2-5 and V is TRBV6-1, with 7 bases identical to TRBD2. The CDR3 is 16 amino acids. Per germline, CDR1 MNHNS and CDR2 SASEGT. The V gene end was trimmed by 5 bases and the J gene end by 5 bases; junction bases not matched to a gene: 14. The CDR3 sequence: CASSRSGGGLGETQYF. The CDR3 DNA reads TGTGCCAGCAGTAGAAGCGGCGGGGGATTGGGGGAGACCCAGTACTTC.

This clonotype was counted between two and nine times. J is TRBJ2-1 and V is TRBV4-3, with D maybe TRBD2 (6 bases). The CDR3 runs 17 residues. V shed 0 bases and J shed 4 bases, with 16 bases lying between them. Looked up from germline, CDR1 is LGHNA and CDR2 is YSLEER. The CDR3 DNA reads TGCGCCAGCAGCCAAGATATTGGGAATCGGGAGTACAATGAGCAGTTCTTC. As protein: CASSQDIGNREYNEQFF.

This clonotype was observed a handful of times. A read error may account for a junction end that differs from germline. The chain joins TRBV20-1 to TRBJ2-5, with TRBD2 matching 7 bases. There are 15 residues in the CDR3. Germline V CDR1 and CDR2: DFQATT, SNEGSKA (reference sequence). As DNA, the CDR3 is TGCAGCGCTAGGAATGAGCGGGGAAATAAAGAGACCCAGTACTTC. It codes for CSARNERGNKETQYF.

This clonotype was seen ten or more times. The rearrangement uses TRBV12-3 or TRBV12-4 and TRBJ2-2, with D maybe TRBD2 (5 bases). Trimming removed 5 bases at V and 4 bases at J, with 8 bases between. The CDR3 is 13 amino acids. Written as DNA, the CDR3 is TGTGCCAGCAGTCCGCGGGCCACCGGGGAGCTGTTTTTT. It specifies CASSPRATGELFF.

This clonotype was seen only a few times. The chain is built from TRBV7-2 and TRBJ1-5; D ambiguous. Germline CDR1 and CDR2: SGHTA and FQGNSA. This CDR3 is 13 amino acids long. V lost 3 bases, J lost 6 bases, and 9 bases lay in between. CDR3 region: CASSFERFQPQHF. The CDR3 DNA reads TGTGCCAGCAGCTTCGAACGTTTTCAGCCCCAGCATTTT.

This chain uses TRBV5-4 with TRBJ2-1; TRBD2 matches at 15 bases. The CDR3 totals 16 residues. Germline CDR1 is SGHNT and CDR2 is YYREEE (reference sequence). V lost 7 bases and J lost 8; bases outside the gene matches: 10. The CDR3 DNA reads as TGTGCCAGCGGAACCTGGACTAGCGGGGGGGTAGATGAGCAGTTCTTC. Protein: CASGTWTSGGVDEQFF. Full variable domain (outside the CDR3, taken from reference TRBV5-4 and TRBJ2-1): ETGVTQSPTHLIKTRGQQVTLRCSSQSGHNTVSWYQQALGQGPQFIFQYYREEENGRGNFPPRFSGLQFPNYSSELNVNALELDDSALYLCASGTWTSGGVDEQFFGPGTRLTVL.

The chain combines TRBV14 with TRBJ2-1; 9 nucleotides agree with TRBD1. V shed 3 bases, J shed 6 bases, and the junction held 6 bases outside the gene matches. Germline V gene lookup returns CDR1 SGHDN and CDR2 FVKESK. The length of the CDR3 is 15 residues. The DNA of the CDR3 is TGTGCCAGCAGCCACCGACAGGGGGTGAGCAATGAGCAGTTCTTC. This sequence encodes CASSHRQGVSNEQFF. The variable domain in full, with the rest retrieved from reference TRBV14 and TRBJ2-1, is EAGVTQFPSHSVIEKGQTVTLRCDPISGHDNLYWYRRVMGKEIKFLLHFVKESKQDESGMPNNRFLAERTGGTYSTLKVQPAELEDSGVYFCASSHRQGVSNEQFFGPGTRLTVL.

This clonotype was seen repeatedly, ten times or more. This chain joins TRBV6-2 or TRBV6-3 and TRBJ1-2, with 9 nucleotides matching TRBD1. CDR3 length equals 12 residues. V trimming: 6 bases; J trimming: 6 bases; junction bases outside the gene matches: 2. The germline CDR1 and CDR2 sequences are MNHEY and SVGEGT. The CDR3 DNA is TGTGCCAGCAGCCGGGACAGGGATGGCTACACCTTC. Protein product: CASSRDRDGYTF.